The clone carrying this T cell receptor (beta chain) was detected many times. Antigen unknown. The data derive from a study of cytomegalovirus exposure and HLA in healthy donors. Only in-frame clones appear in the TCRdb table, and some are missing; sequencing was by immunoSEQ multiplex PCR. The repertoire consists of about 170,000 clones, with roughly 89% occurring once and the leading ten covering about a tenth. Trimming took off 2 bases at V and 4 bases at J, with 14 bases between the two ends. In germline, CDR1 is KGHSH, CDR2 LQKENI. The CDR3 has 15 amino acids. Overall study results and limits: CMV antigen specificity of a few CMV-associated chains was confirmed in vitro.

The chain recombines TRBV18 with TRBJ1-1; D is undetermined. The source is a woman aged 18-29 years in good health and CMV-seropositive. Specimen: PBMCs. The CDR3 nucleotides are TGTGCCAGCTCACCAAGTCGGCAACCGGGCACTGAAGCTTTCTTT. It encodes CASSPSRQPGTEAFF.